The next 31 T cell receptor beta chains were all read from a single sample in a study of graft-versus-host responses after intestinal transplantation. Only in-frame clones appear in the TCRdb table, and some are missing; sequencing was by immunoSEQ multiplex PCR. Found here are just over 20,000 clones, 75% to 90% of them singletons; the top ten hold about 5.1%. This specimen consisted of PBMCs, obtained just over 64 days after intestinal transplantation. The receptor source for this set is a human patient who received an intestinal transplant, so some T cells may come from the graft donor.

The chain carries TRBV15 and TRBJ2-7, with unresolved D. Germline CDR1 reads LNHNV; CDR2 reads YYDKDF (reference sequence). The V end was cut by 2 bases, the J end by 3 bases, with 17 bases between. CDR3 length equals 16 residues. The CDR3, as DNA: TGTGCCACCAGCAGAATGGGCCAAATTGATAACTACGAGCAGTACTTC. The encoded protein is CATSRMGQIDNYEQYF.

This rearrangement joins TRBV4-3 to TRBJ2-3; D not resolved. From germline, CDR1 is LGHNA and CDR2 YSLEER. This CDR3 has 14 amino acids. V was clipped by 4 bases and J by 6 bases, with 14 bases between them. CDR3 region: CASSPLGGWDTQYF. The CDR3 DNA reads as TGCGCCAGCAGCCCCCTTGGCGGCTGGGATACGCAGTATTTT.

V and J are TRBV11-3 and TRBJ1-1; D possibly corresponds to TRBD1 (5 bases). This CDR3 contains 12 residues. V lost 2 bases and J lost 8, with 9 bases in between. Germline V gene sequence: CDR1 SGHNT, CDR2 YENEEA. The CDR3 DNA reads as TGTGCCAGCAGCTTATCTGAGGGGGAAGCTTTCTTT. It specifies CASSLSEGEAFF.

The chain carries TRBV21-1 and TRBJ2-5. TRBV21-1 is noted as a pseudogene. This CDR3 is built from 16 residues. CDR3: CASSIDQTRGQETQYF. The CDR3 DNA sequence: TGTGCCAGCAGCATCGACCAGACGAGGGGCCAAGAGACCCAGTACTTC.

The rearrangement uses TRBV4-3 and TRBJ2-3; 9 bases line up with TRBD2. With 0 bases clipped from V and 6 bases from J, the junction kept 10 bases outside the gene matches. Germline CDR1 reads LGHNA; CDR2 reads YSLEER. The CDR3 length is 17 residues. CDR3 nucleotides: TGCGCCAGCAGCCAAGATTGTCGGCTAGCGGGGCCCGATACGCAGTATTTT. It translates to CASSQDCRLAGPDTQYF.

The chain has TRBV27 and TRBJ1-1; no clear D gene. V was pared by 5 bases and J by 5 bases, with 15 bases between. This CDR3 has 14 residues. Germline lookup yields CDR1 MNHEY and CDR2 SMNVEV (reference sequence). The CDR3 region is CASSPGWDETEAFF. The CDR3 DNA reads TGTGCCAGCAGTCCCGGATGGGATGAGACTGAAGCTTTCTTT.

The chain links TRBV27 to TRBJ2-7; D gene uncertain. The V gene's germline CDR1 is MNHEY and CDR2 SMNVEV (reference sequence). CDR3 length equals 15 residues. Trimming cost V 2 bases and J 6 bases, with 17 bases left between them. DNA for the CDR3: TGTGCCAGCAGTTTACTCGCGGATACGGTCCGCGAGCAGTACTTC. This encodes CASSLLADTVREQYF.

The chain is built from TRBV11-2 and TRBJ1-6; D is uncertain. This CDR3 has 13 residues. CDR1 is SGHAT and CDR2 is FQNNGV in the germline V gene. With 1 base removed from V and 8 bases from J, the gap between germline ends came to 6 bases. The DNA for the CDR3 is TGTGCCAGCAGCTTAGTTCTTGATTCACCCCTCCACTTT. Protein sequence: CASSLVLDSPLHF.

This clone has a single count. The chain joins TRBV19 to TRBJ2-6, with D perhaps assigned TRBD1 or TRBD2 (5 bases each). Germline CDR1 is LNHDA and CDR2 is SQIVND (reference sequence). Trimming cost V 3 bases and J 4 bases, with 19 bases left between them. The CDR3 spans 18 residues. The CDR3: CASSIIRVGARGANVLTF. CDR3 nucleotide sequence: TGTGCCAGTAGTATTATTCGTGTCGGGGCGCGAGGGGCCAACGTCCTGACTTTC.

This chain uses TRBV10-2 with TRBJ2-3, with TRBD2 as a possible D gene (7 bases). The V gene lost 7 bases and the J gene lost 4 bases, with 18 bases spanning the gap. Germline V CDR1 and CDR2: WSHSY, SAAADI. This CDR3 is 15 amino acids long. The chain's CDR3 is CASKVGGGIPDTQYF. The DNA for the CDR3 is TGCGCCAGCAAGGTGGGGGGGGGCATCCCAGATACGCAGTATTTT.

The chain is built from TRBV29-1 and TRBJ2-5; D is perhaps TRBD1 (6 bases). Trimming removed 5 bases from V and 2 bases from J, with 24 bases in between. CDR3 size: 17 residues. CDR1 is SQVTM and CDR2 is ANQGSEA in the germline V gene. In DNA, the CDR3 is TGCAGCGTTCGAACCGATGGTCCCCACAGGGTGCAAGAGACCCAGTACTTC. Its protein is CSVRTDGPHRVQETQYF.

The CDR3 nucleotides read TGTGCCTGGAGTGTGGGACTAGCGGGTAGCACAGATACGCAGTATTTT. Translation: CAWSVGLAGSTDTQYF. The V and J genes are TRBV30 and TRBJ2-3, with TRBD2 matching 12 bases. V dropped 0 bases and J dropped 0; count of bases not matched to a gene: 1. From germline, CDR1 is GTSNPN and CDR2 SVGIG (reference sequence). The CDR3 is 16 amino acids.

The CDR3, as DNA: TGTGCCAGCAGTTTGACAGCCTCCTACGAGCAGTACTTC. This translates into CASSLTASYEQYF. V usage is TRBV27 and J usage is TRBJ2-7; maybe TRBD1 (5 bases). This CDR3 spans 13 amino acids. The germline V and J ends were trimmed by 3 bases and 0 bases, with 6 bases remaining between them. Germline CDR1 and CDR2: MNHEY and SMNVEV (reference sequence).

The chain recombines TRBV27 with TRBJ1-2; weak D call: TRBD1 (6 bases). The CDR3 is made up of 15 amino acids. Trimming cost V 2 bases and J 0 bases, with 10 bases left between them. Germline V gene lookup returns CDR1 MNHEY and CDR2 SMNVEV (reference sequence). The CDR3: CASSLVAGANYGYTF. The CDR3 nucleotides read TGTGCCAGCAGTTTAGTGGCAGGGGCTAACTATGGCTACACCTTC.

The J gene is TRBJ2-1, the V gene TRBV10-3; unclear D gene. V lost 3 bases and J 5 bases, leaving 11 bases between the germline ends. Germline V gives CDR1 ENHRY, CDR2 SYGVKD. The CDR3 has 14 amino acids. The CDR3, as DNA: TGTGCCATCAGTGATTTAATGACGGACAATGAGCAGTTCTTC. It specifies CAISDLMTDNEQFF.

This clone was seen once. The chain has TRBV6-4 and TRBJ2-6, with unresolved D. CDR3 length equals 15 residues. The V gene lost 4 bases and the J gene lost 17 bases, with 24 bases spanning the gap. Germline V CDR1 and CDR2: MRHNA, SNTAGT. CDR3 loop: CASSAVRRPYYRLTF. The CDR3 DNA is TGTGCCAGCAGTGCCGTTCGAAGACCGTACTATAGGTTGACTTTC.

This rearrangement joins TRBV4-1 to TRBJ2-3; D is unresolved. Germline-derived CDR1 and CDR2 are MGHRA and YSYEKL. Trimming left V 0 bases short and J 0 bases short, with 16 bases between. The CDR3 runs 18 residues. The CDR3 DNA sequence: TGCGCCAGCAGCCAAGACCCGGCGCCGACACCTAGCACAGATACGCAGTATTTT. Its protein product is CASSQDPAPTPSTDTQYF.

This rearrangement joins TRBV14 to TRBJ2-5; 7 bases fit TRBD2. The V segment lost 0 bases and the J segment 5 bases; nucleotides outside the gene matches: 12. This CDR3 region has 17 residues. Germline lookup yields CDR1 SGHDN and CDR2 FVKESK. The CDR3 DNA is TGTGCCAGCAGCCAAGAAGGGAGGGAATGGACCCGGGAGACCCAGTACTTC. Protein: CASSQEGREWTRETQYF.

In its sample, this clone was seen once. The chain joins TRBV7-2 to TRBJ2-7, with D possibly TRBD2 on 5 matching bases. V was pared by 1 base and J by 3 bases, with 13 bases between. This CDR3 contains 15 residues. Germline V gene sequence: CDR1 SGHTA, CDR2 FQGNSA. CDR3 DNA: TGTGCCAGCAGCTTAGGGGTTTCGCGGGTCTACGAGCAGTACTTC. Encoded protein: CASSLGVSRVYEQYF.

The gene calls are TRBV7-2 and TRBJ2-7; TRBD1 aligns across 8 bases. Germline trimming cut 4 bases from V and 4 bases from J; bases unmatched to any gene: 6. Germline V gives CDR1 SGHTA, CDR2 FQGNSA. This CDR3 has 14 residues. This chain's CDR3 is CASSSRTGLYEQYF. CDR3 in DNA: TGTGCCAGCAGCTCACGGACAGGGTTGTACGAGCAGTACTTC.

The chain is built from TRBV6-4 and TRBJ2-3, with 12 bases identical to TRBD2. Per the germline V gene, CDR1 is MRHNA and CDR2 is SNTAGT. Losses at the gene ends were 4 bases for V and 2 bases for J; bases not matched to a gene: 1. The CDR3 spans 15 residues. The CDR3 spells CASSGLAGATDTQYF. CDR3 coding DNA: TGTGCCAGCAGTGGACTAGCGGGGGCCACAGATACGCAGTATTTT.

V is TRBV6-5 and J is TRBJ2-5, with 9 bases that match TRBD1. With the DNA end fitting TRBJ2-7 better, the J assignment may be wrong. This CDR3 region has 13 residues. Per germline, CDR1 MNHEY and CDR2 SVGAGI. In nucleotides, the CDR3 is TGTGCCAGCAGTCTGGGACAGGGCTACGAGCAGTACTTC. This gives the protein CASSLGQGYEQYF.

This chain connects TRBV2 to TRBJ2-1, with 10 bases identical to TRBD1. This CDR3 spans 15 amino acids. With 5 bases clipped from V and 6 bases from J, the junction kept 7 bases outside the gene matches. The V gene's germline CDR1 is SNHLY and CDR2 FYNNEI. This chain's CDR3 is CASSKTGTGVNEQFF. The CDR3 DNA is TGTGCCAGCAGTAAGACCGGGACAGGGGTCAATGAGCAGTTCTTC. Complete variable domain (other parts from reference TRBV2 and TRBJ2-1): EPEVTQTPSHQVTQMGQEVILRCVPISNHLYFYWYRQILGQKVEFLVSFYNNEISEKSEIFDDQFSVERPDGSNFTLKIRSTKLEDSAMYFCASSKTGTGVNEQFFGPGTRLTVL.

CDR3 sequence (DNA): TGCAGCGTTTTTACAGGGGGTCTTGGCTACACCTTC. Translated, it gives CSVFTGGLGYTF. The rearrangement joins TRBV29-1 to TRBJ1-2; 8 bases agree with TRBD1. This CDR3 has 12 amino acids. The germline V gene encodes CDR1 SQVTM and CDR2 ANQGSEA. Trimming cost V 5 bases and J 7 bases; bases outside gene matches: 6.

This chain connects TRBV6-5 to TRBJ2-1; no firm D call. CDR1 and CDR2 from the germline V gene are MNHEY and SVGAGI. This CDR3 comprises 14 residues. The V end was cut by 2 bases, the J end by 2 bases, with 7 bases between. The CDR3 protein is CASSYAETYNEQFF. The CDR3 bases are TGTGCCAGCAGTTACGCGGAGACCTACAATGAGCAGTTCTTC.

V is TRBV10-2 and J is TRBJ2-5; D might be TRBD2 (6 bases). The J call may not be correct, given that the DNA end is closer to TRBJ2-7. Per the germline V gene, CDR1 is WSHSY and CDR2 is SAAADI. The CDR3 is 14 residues long. The CDR3 DNA reads TGCGCCAGCAGCGGAGGGCCAGTCCTCTACGAGCAGTACTTC. It yields the protein CASSGGPVLYEQYF.

The V gene is TRBV30, the J gene TRBJ2-1; 9 bases fit TRBD2. The CDR3 runs to 15 residues. CDR1 is GTSNPN and CDR2 is SVGIG in the germline V gene (reference sequence). V was pared by 2 bases and J by 9 bases, with 11 bases of the junction left unmatched. CDR3 sequence: CAWSSARGGSVEQFF. The CDR3 bases are TGTGCCTGGAGTTCAGCGCGGGGGGGATCTGTTGAGCAGTTCTTC.

This chain joins TRBV7-8 and TRBJ1-5, with 7 positions matching TRBD1. The CDR3 runs to 15 residues. V dropped 4 bases and J dropped 2; count of bases not matched to a gene: 5. The germline gives CDR1 SGHVS, CDR2 FQNEAQ. CDR3 loop: CASSWLGQGNQPQHF. The CDR3 nucleotides are TGTGCCAGCAGCTGGCTAGGACAGGGCAATCAGCCCCAGCATTTT.

This rearrangement joins TRBV27 to TRBJ2-7, with TRBD1 matching over 9 bases. The CDR3 extends over 14 amino acids. Unmatched junction bases numbered 8, after V lost 6 bases and J lost 5 bases. Germline V gene data show CDR1 as MNHEY and CDR2 as SMNVEV (reference sequence). CDR3 DNA: TGTGCCAGCAGAATCCGGGACAGGGACCACGAGCAGTACTTC. The encoded protein is CASRIRDRDHEQYF.

This chain uses TRBV18 with TRBJ2-3; D is unresolved. The V end was cut by 0 bases, the J end by 5 bases, with 3 bases between. Germline CDR1 KGHSH, CDR2 LQKENI. The CDR3 extends over 12 amino acids. CDR3 DNA sequence: TGTGCCAGCTCACCACCGGGAGATACGCAGTATTTT. Translating gives CASSPPGDTQYF. Based on the CDR3 plus reference TRBV18 and TRBJ2-3, the full variable domain is NAGVMQNPRHLVRRRGQEARLRCSPMKGHSHVYWYRQLPEEGLKFMVYLQKENIIDESGMPKERFSAEFPKEGPSILRIQQVVRGDSAAYFCASSPPGDTQYFGPGTRLTVL.

V usage is TRBV6-4 and J usage is TRBJ2-3; the D is unclear. This CDR3 comprises 14 residues. CDR1 is MRHNA and CDR2 is SNTAGT in the germline V gene. V gave up 5 bases and J gave up 1 base, with 10 bases separating them. The CDR3 is CASSKAVGTDTQYF. The CDR3 region has the DNA TGTGCCAGCAGTAAGGCGGTCGGCACAGATACGCAGTATTTT.